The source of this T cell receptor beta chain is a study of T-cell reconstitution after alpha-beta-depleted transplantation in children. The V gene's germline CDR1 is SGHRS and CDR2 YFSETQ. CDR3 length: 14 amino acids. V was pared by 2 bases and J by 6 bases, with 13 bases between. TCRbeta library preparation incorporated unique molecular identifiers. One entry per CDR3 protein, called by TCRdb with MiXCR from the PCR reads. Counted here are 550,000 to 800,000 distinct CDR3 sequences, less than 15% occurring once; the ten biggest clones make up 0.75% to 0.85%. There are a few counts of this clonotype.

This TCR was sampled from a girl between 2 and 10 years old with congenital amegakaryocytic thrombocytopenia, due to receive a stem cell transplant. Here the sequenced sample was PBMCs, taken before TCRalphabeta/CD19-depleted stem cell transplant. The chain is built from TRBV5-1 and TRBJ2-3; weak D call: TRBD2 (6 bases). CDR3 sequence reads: CASSLRGSGDTQYF. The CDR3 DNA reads TGCGCCAGCAGCTTACGGGGGTCGGGGGATACGCAGTATTTT.